A selection of T cell receptor beta chains follows, all from one sample in a study of control samples from healthy donors and cancer patients. Clones were read by immunoSEQ multiplex PCR, and TCRdb kept only the in-frame ones, dropping some. Among roughly 100,000 clones listed, around 88% were seen once. Sequenced material: blood. These receptors were collected from a young man in good health. The conserved cysteine and the conserved F or W are not part of the CDR3 here. The order of the fields is V gene, J gene, CDR3 protein.

TRBV30	TRBJ1-2	AWSATSHGYT
TRBV5-1	TRBJ2-1	ASRGGDEQF
TRBV5-1	TRBJ1-4	ASSPEGREQLF
TRBV12-3/TRBV12-4	TRBJ1-4	ASMRNLGEKLF
TRBV19	TRBJ1-2	ASSFRTGYGYT
TRBV6-1	TRBJ1-6	ASSEVVIGMNSPLH
TRBV28	TRBJ2-7	ASSRSGEQY
TRBV6-5	TRBJ1-1	ASRPGGTEAF
TRBV2	TRBJ1-5	ASSEGFRAGNQPQH
TRBV30	TRBJ1-2	ASLWEGGYT
TRBV4-2	TRBJ2-7	ASSRQVLGGESYEQY
TRBV2	TRBJ1-2	ASSERQSYGYT
TRBV19	TRBJ1-5	ASSITSGGRQPQH
TRBV7-2	TRBJ2-2	ASSLDGWDTGELF
TRBV24-1	TRBJ2-7	ATSWLGEQY
TRBV5-5	TRBJ1-2	ASSFRWDSSGYT
TRBV5-1	TRBJ2-1	ASSPRQGDRYRNEQF
TRBV18	TRBJ1-1	ASSPLETVNTEAF